This T cell receptor beta chain was identified in a study of cytomegalovirus exposure and HLA in healthy donors. CDR3 size: 13 residues. From germline, CDR1 is LNHDA and CDR2 SQIVND (reference sequence). V was pared by 8 bases and J by 5 bases, with 0 bases of the junction left unmatched. Broader study findings: Some TCR beta chains (about 180 of them) were listed as cytomegalovirus-associated.

The table lists this clone with a few counts. What it binds is not known. PCR employed 60 Vbeta and 13 Jbeta primers. Assay used: immunoSEQ multiplex PCR; TCRdb lists only in-frame clones, some missing. Among about 130,000 clones listed, about 74% were seen once. Sequences were obtained from PBMCs. The sequence came from a man between 18 and 29 years old in good health and CMV-seropositive. The chain employs TRBV19 and TRBJ2-2; 12 bases line up with TRBD2. The CDR3 region is CASLAGGTGELFF. The CDR3 coding sequence is TGTGCCAGTCTAGCGGGGGGGACCGGGGAGCTGTTTTTT.